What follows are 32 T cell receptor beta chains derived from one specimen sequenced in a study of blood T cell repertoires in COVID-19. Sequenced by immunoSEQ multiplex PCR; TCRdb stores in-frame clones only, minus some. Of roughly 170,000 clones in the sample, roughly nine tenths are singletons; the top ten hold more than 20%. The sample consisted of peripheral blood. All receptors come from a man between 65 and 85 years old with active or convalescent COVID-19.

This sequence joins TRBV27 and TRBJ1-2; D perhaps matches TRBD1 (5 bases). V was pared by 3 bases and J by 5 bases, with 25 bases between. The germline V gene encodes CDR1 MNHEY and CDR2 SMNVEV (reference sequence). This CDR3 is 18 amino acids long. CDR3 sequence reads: CASSLYGRGPVLWYGYTF. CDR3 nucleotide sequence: TGTGCCAGCAGTTTGTACGGGAGGGGACCCGTTTTATGGTATGGCTACACCTTC.

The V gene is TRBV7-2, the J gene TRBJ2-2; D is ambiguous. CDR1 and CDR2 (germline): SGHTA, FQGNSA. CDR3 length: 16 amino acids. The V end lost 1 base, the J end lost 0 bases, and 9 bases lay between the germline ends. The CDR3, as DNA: TGTGCCAGCAGCTTAGTAGCTACCTCGAACACCGGGGAGCTGTTTTTT. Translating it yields CASSLVATSNTGELFF.

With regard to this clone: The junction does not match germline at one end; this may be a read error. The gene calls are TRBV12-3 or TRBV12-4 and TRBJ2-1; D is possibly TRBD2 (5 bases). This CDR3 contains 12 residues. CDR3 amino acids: CASNRDNNEQFF. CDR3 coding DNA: TGTGCGAGCAACCGGGATAACAATGAGCAGTTCTTC.

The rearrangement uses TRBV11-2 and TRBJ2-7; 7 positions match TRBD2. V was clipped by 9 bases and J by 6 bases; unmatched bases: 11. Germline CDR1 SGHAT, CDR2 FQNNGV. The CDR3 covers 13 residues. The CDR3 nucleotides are TGTGCCAGTGGCCTTCCGGGAGGTACCGAGCAGTACTTC. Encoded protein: CASGLPGGTEQYF.

CDR3 sequence reads: CASTQSGASSYEQYF. CDR3 DNA sequence: TGTGCCAGCACTCAGTCTGGAGCGAGCTCCTACGAGCAGTACTTC. The chain links TRBV6-5 to TRBJ2-7, with D unclear. The CDR3 has 15 amino acids. Germline V CDR1 and CDR2: MNHEY, SVGAGI. V lost 7 bases to trimming and J lost 0 bases, with 16 bases between them.

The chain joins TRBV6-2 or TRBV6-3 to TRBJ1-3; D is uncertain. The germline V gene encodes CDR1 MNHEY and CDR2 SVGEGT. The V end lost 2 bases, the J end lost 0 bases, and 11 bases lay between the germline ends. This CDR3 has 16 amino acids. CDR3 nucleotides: TGTGCCAGCAGTTACAACGGTGCCTTCTCTGGAAACACCATATATTTT. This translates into CASSYNGAFSGNTIYF.

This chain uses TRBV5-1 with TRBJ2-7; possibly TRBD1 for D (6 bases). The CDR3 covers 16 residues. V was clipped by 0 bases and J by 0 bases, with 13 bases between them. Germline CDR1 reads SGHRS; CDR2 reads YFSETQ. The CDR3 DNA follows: TGCGCCAGCAGCTTGGGAGACAGGCTAAACTCCTACGAGCAGTACTTC. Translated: CASSLGDRLNSYEQYF.

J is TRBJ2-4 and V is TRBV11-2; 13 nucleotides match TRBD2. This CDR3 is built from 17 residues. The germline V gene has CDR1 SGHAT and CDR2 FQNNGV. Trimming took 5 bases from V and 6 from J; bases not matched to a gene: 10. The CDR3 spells CASSLGTSGTLGNIQYF. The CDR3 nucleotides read TGTGCCAGCAGCCTGGGGACTAGCGGGACCCTGGGAAACATTCAGTACTTC.

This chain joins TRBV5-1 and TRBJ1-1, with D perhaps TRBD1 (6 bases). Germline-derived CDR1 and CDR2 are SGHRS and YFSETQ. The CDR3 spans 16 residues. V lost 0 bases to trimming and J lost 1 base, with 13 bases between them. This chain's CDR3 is CASSLGSGVRNTEAFF. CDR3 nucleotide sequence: TGCGCCAGCAGCTTGGGGTCAGGGGTAAGGAACACTGAAGCTTTCTTT.

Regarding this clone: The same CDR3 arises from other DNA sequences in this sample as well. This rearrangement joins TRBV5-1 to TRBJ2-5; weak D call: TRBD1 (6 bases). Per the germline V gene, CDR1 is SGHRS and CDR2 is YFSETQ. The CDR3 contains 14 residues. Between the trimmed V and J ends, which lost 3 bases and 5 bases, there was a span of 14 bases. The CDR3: CASSSGQGRETQYF. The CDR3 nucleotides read TGCGCCAGCAGCTCGGGCCAGGGGCGTGAGACCCAGTACTTC.

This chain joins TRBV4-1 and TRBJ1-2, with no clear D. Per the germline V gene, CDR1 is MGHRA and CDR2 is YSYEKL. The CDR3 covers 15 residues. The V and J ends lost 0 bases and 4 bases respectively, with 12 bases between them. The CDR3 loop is CASSQDLNKPYGYTF. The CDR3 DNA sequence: TGCGCCAGCAGCCAAGATCTCAACAAACCCTATGGCTACACCTTC.

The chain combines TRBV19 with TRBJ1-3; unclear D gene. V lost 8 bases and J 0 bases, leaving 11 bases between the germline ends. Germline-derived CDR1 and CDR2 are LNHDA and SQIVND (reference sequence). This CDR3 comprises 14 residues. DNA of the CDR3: TGTGCCAGTCAGAGGCGGAGCTCTGGAAACACCATATATTTT. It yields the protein CASQRRSSGNTIYF. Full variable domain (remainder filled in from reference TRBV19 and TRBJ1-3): DGGITQSPKYLFRKEGQNVTLSCEQNLNHDAMYWYRQDPGQGLRLIYYSQIVNDFQKGDIAEGYSVSREKKESFPLTVTSAQKNPTAFYLCASQRRSSGNTIYFGEGSWLTVV.

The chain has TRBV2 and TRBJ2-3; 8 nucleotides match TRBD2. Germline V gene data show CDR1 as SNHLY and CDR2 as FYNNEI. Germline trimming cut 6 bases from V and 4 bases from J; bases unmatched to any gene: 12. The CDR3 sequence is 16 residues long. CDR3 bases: TGTGCCAGCAGGCCCCGGAGCGGGAGAGGGGCAGATACGCAGTATTTT. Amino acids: CASRPRSGRGADTQYF.

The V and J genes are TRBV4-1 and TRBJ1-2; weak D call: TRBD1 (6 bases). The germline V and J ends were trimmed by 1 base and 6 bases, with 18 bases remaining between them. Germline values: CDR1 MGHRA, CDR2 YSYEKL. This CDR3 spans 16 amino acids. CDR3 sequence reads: CASSQGLRGAYDGYTF. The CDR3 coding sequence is TGCGCCAGCAGCCAAGGGCTTCGGGGGGCGTACGATGGCTACACCTTC.

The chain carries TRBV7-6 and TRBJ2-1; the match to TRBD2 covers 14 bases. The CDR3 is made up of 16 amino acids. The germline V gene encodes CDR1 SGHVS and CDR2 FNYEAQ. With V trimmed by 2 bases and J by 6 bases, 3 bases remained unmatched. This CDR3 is CASSLRLAGGPNEQFF. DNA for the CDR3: TGTGCCAGCAGCTTACGACTAGCGGGAGGGCCCAATGAGCAGTTCTTC. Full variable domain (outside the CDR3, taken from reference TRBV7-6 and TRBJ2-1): GAGVSQSPRYKVTKRGQDVALRCDPISGHVSLYWYRQALGQGPEFLTYFNYEAQQDKSGLPNDRFSAERPEGSISTLTIQRTEQRDSAMYRCASSLRLAGGPNEQFFGPGTRLTVL.

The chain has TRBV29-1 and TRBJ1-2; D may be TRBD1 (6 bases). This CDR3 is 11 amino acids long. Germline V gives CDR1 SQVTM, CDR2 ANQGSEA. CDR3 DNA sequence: TGCGGGGGACACTCTGTTTATGGCTACACCTTC. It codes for CGGHSVYGYTF.

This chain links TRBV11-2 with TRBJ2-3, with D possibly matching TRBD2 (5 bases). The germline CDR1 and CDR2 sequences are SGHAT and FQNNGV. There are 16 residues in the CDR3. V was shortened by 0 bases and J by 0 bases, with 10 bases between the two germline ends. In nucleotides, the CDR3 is TGTGCCAGCAGCTTAGATAGCGCAATCAGCACAGATACGCAGTATTTT. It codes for CASSLDSAISTDTQYF.

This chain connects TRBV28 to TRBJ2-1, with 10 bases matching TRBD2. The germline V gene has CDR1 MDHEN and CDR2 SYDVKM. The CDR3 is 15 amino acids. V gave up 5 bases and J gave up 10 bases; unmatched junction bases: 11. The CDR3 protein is CASSPRASGRGEQFF. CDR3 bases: TGTGCCAGCAGTCCCAGGGCTAGCGGGAGAGGGGAGCAGTTCTTC.

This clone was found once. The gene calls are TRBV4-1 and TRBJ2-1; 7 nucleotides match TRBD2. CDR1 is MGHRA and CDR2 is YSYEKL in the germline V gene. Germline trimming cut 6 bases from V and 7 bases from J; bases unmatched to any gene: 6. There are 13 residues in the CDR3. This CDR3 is CASRREGLNEQFF. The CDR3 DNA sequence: TGCGCCAGCAGGAGGGAGGGCCTAAATGAGCAGTTCTTC.

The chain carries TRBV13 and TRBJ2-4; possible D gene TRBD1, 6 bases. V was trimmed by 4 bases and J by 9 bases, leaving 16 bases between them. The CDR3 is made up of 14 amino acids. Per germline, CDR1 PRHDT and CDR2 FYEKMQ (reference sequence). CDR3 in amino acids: CASSWGRVQGIQYF. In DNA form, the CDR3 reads TGTGCCAGCAGCTGGGGGCGAGTCCAGGGCATTCAGTACTTC.

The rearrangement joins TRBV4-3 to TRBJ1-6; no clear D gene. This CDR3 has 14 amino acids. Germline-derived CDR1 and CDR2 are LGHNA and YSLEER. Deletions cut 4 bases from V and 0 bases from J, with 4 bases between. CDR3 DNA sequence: TGCGCCAGCAGCCTCAGCTCCTATAATTCACCCCTCCACTTT. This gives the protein CASSLSSYNSPLHF.

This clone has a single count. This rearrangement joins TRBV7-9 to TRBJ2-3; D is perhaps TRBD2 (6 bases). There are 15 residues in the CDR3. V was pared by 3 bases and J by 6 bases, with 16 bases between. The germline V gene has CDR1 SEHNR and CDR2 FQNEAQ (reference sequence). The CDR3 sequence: CASSFAGKEFDTQYF. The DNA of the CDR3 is TGTGCCAGCAGCTTTGCGGGGAAGGAGTTCGATACGCAGTATTTT.

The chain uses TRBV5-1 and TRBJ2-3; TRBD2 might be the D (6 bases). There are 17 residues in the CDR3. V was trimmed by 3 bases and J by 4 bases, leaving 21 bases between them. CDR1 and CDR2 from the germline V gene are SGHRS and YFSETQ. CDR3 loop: CASSSPGLLSQADTQYF. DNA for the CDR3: TGCGCCAGCAGCTCCCCGGGACTCCTCTCGCAAGCAGATACGCAGTATTTT.

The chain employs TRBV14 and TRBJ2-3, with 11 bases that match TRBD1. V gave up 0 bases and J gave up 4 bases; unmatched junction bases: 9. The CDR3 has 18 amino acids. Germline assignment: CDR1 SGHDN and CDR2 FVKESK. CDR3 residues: CASSQDLPGQGESDTQYF. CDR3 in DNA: TGTGCCAGCAGCCAAGATCTTCCGGGACAGGGGGAATCAGATACGCAGTATTTT.

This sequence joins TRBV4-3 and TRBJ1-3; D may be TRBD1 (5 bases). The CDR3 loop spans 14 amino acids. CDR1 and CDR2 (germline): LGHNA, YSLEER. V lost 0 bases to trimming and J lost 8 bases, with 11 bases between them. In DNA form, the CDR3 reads TGCGCCAGCAGCCAAGATGTCAGGGAATACACCATATATTTT. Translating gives CASSQDVREYTIYF.

The CDR3 loop reads CASSFLSGNYNEQFF. In DNA form, the CDR3 reads TGTGCCAGCAGCTTTCTTAGCGGGAACTACAATGAGCAGTTCTTC. V gene TRBV9 combines with J gene TRBJ2-1, with 8 bases identical to TRBD2. V was pared by 4 bases and J by 3 bases, with 6 bases of the junction left unmatched. CDR1 and CDR2 from the germline V gene are SGDLS and YYNGEE. The CDR3 loop spans 15 amino acids.

CDR3 region: CSVEDFPGSSNYGYTF. The CDR3 nucleotides read TGCAGCGTTGAAGATTTTCCGGGATCGTCGAACTATGGCTACACCTTC. The gene calls are TRBV29-1 and TRBJ1-2; D gene uncertain. Germline values: CDR1 SQVTM, CDR2 ANQGSEA. This CDR3 has 16 residues. V lost 0 bases, J lost 2 bases, and 16 bases lay in between. Looking up the rest from reference TRBV29-1 and TRBJ1-2 gives the full variable domain: SAVISQKPSRDICQRGTSLTIQCQVDSQVTMMFWYRQQPGQSLTLIATANQGSEATYESGFVIDKFPISRPNLTFSTLTVSNMSPEDSSIYLCSVEDFPGSSNYGYTFGSGTRLTVV.

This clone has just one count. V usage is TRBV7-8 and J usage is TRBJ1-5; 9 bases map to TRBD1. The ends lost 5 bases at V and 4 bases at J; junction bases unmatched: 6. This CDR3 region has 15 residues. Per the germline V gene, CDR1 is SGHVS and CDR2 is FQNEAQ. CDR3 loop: CASSHVTGGNQPQHF. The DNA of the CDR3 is TGTGCCAGCAGCCATGTGACAGGGGGTAATCAGCCCCAGCATTTT.

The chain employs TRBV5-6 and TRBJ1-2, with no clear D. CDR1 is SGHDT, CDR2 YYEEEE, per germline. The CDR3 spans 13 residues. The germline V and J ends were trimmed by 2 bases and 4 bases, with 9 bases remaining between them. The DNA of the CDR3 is TGTGCCAGCAGCTTCCCGGGAACCTATGGCTACACCTTC. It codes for CASSFPGTYGYTF.

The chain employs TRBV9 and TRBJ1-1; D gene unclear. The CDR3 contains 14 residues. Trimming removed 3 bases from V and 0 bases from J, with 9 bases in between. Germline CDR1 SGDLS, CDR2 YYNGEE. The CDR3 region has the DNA TGTGCCAGCAGCGCGCAACACATGAACACTGAAGCTTTCTTT. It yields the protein CASSAQHMNTEAFF.

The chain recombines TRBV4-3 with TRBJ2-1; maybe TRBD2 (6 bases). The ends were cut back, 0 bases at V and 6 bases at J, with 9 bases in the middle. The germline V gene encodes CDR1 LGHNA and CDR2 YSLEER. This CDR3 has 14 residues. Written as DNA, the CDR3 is TGCGCCAGCAGCCAAGATGGGACTTTCAATGAGCAGTTCTTC. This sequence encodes CASSQDGTFNEQFF.

CDR3: CASRQNLNTEAFF. For the CDR3, the DNA is TGTGCCAGCAGGCAGAACCTGAACACTGAAGCTTTCTTT. The chain uses TRBV28 and TRBJ1-1; no definite D call. V was clipped by 6 bases and J by 0 bases, with 8 bases between them. Germline assignment: CDR1 MDHEN and CDR2 SYDVKM. The CDR3 is made up of 13 amino acids. Drawing the rest from reference TRBV28 and TRBJ1-1, the complete variable domain is DVKVTQSSRYLVKRTGEKVFLECVQDMDHENMFWYRQDPGLGLRLIYFSYDVKMKEKGDIPEGYSVSREKKERFSLILESASTNQTSMYLCASRQNLNTEAFFGQGTRLTVV.